This T cell receptor beta chain was profiled in a study of CD8+CD57+ T cells in acquired aplastic anemia. Study details: The sorted CD4+ and CD8+ cells yielded an average around 3 ug of DNA. There were about 10.8 million reads, on average, for CD4+ cells from healthy donors.

Points from the study as a whole: Patients were compared with controls for CD8+ Simpson's diversity, and no significant difference emerged.

This clonotype came up many times. Antigen unknown. The CDR3 extends over 11 amino acids. The V gene's germline CDR1 is SGHRS and CDR2 YFSETQ. Trimming removed 3 bases from V and 7 bases from J, with 7 bases in between. Template material for TCR beta VDJ and CDR3 profiling consisted of genomic DNA. One entry per CDR3 protein, called by TCRdb with MiXCR from the reads. This table has about 81,000 distinct CDR3 sequences, under 50% appearing once. V gene TRBV5-1 combines with J gene TRBJ1-2, with D unclear. This clonotype was sampled from a human donor in good health, serving as a control. The sequenced sample was sorted CD4+, CD8+, or CD8+CD57+ T cells (not recorded which) from PBMCs. CDR3: CASSSGVGYTF. In DNA form, the CDR3 reads TGCGCCAGCAGCTCTGGAGTTGGCTACACCTTC.